This TCR beta chain was found in a study of cytomegalovirus exposure and HLA in healthy donors. The CDR3 is made up of 15 amino acids. The V and J ends lost 3 bases and 4 bases respectively, with 13 bases between them. From germline, CDR1 is MNHNS and CDR2 SASEGT. Findings and caveats of the study: Sequencing depth across donors, presence/absence analyses assumed, was roughly uniform. Other equally common chains were less clonally expanded than HLA-associated TCR beta chains, a later analysis showed. Sequencing likely produced, as an artifact, a cluster of highly shared sequence variants. The study put some 160 TCR beta chains on its list as cytomegalovirus-associated.

The PCR was carried out with 60 Vbeta primers and 13 Jbeta primers. The table came from immunoSEQ multiplex PCR; TCRdb's copy has only in-frame clones and leaves some out. Its listing shows around 140,000 clones. A note on this clone: Its antigen remains unknown.

This chain links TRBV6-1 with TRBJ1-3; D ambiguous. The sequencing input was PBMCs. The TCR originated in a woman in her 50s in good health and CMV-seronegative. CDR3 in amino acids: CASSDALMVGNTIYF. Here the CDR3 DNA reads TGTGCCAGCAGTGATGCGTTAATGGTCGGAAACACCATATATTTT.